These T cell receptor beta chains were read from a single sample in a study of blood T cells in healthy people across ages. TCRdb analysed the 5' RACE reads with MiXCR anew, one entry per CDR3 protein. Here the sample spans some 800,000 distinct CDR3 sequences, 25% being singletons. These sequences were also reported in another study, on T cells of mothers and their children.

The sample taken for sequencing was blood. Receptors were obtained from a boy aged 5-17 years in good health. CDR3s include the opening cysteine and the closing phenylalanine or tryptophan. A D gene is named only where the DNA matches it firmly. Size is omitted from some rows. Given values are once, few, many or a class for expanded clones.

clone_size	d_call	v_call	j_call	cdr3_nt	cdr3_aa
.	TRBD2	TRBV15	TRBJ2-7	TGTGCCACCAGCAGAGATACCATTGGGCTAGCGGGAAGTCTCGAGCAGTACTTC	CATSRDTIGLAGSLEQYF
.	TRBD2	TRBV27	TRBJ2-5	TGTGCCAGCAGTCTAACAGCGGGAGAGCAAGAGACCCAGTACTTC	CASSLTAGEQETQYF
.	.	TRBV6-5	TRBJ1-4	TGTGCCAGCAGCCAGACGGGGTTTCTTGAAAAACTGTTTTTT	CASSQTGFLEKLFF
few	TRBD2	TRBV12-3/TRBV12-4	TRBJ2-1	TGTGCCAGCAGTACGGGACTAGCGGAGACCAATGAGCAGTTCTTC	CASSTGLAETNEQFF
.	.	TRBV7-8	TRBJ1-5	TGTGCCAGCAGCTCCGATTGGGGCAAGGAAAGCAATCAGCCCCAGCATTTT	CASSSDWGKESNQPQHF
.	TRBD2	TRBV6-5	TRBJ2-7	TGTGCCAGCAGAAAAAGCGGGGGGGCCTACGAGCAGTACTTC	CASRKSGGAYEQYF
few	TRBD1	TRBV7-9	TRBJ1-4	TGTGCCAGCAGGCCGGGACAGAATAATGAAAAACTGTTTTTT	CASRPGQNNEKLFF
.	.	TRBV12-3/TRBV12-4	TRBJ2-7	TGTGCCAGCAGTCTCGGACACCTCTCCTACGAGCAGTACTTC	CASSLGHLSYEQYF
.	TRBD2	TRBV7-2	TRBJ2-5	TGTGCCAGCAGCTTAGGATCGGGAGGGCCCTCCCAAGAGACCCAGTACTTC	CASSLGSGGPSQETQYF
.	.	TRBV12-3/TRBV12-4	TRBJ1-5	TGTGCCACCGTCTTGGGGGGACGCGACAATCAGCCCCAGCATTTT	CATVLGGRDNQPQHF
.	.	TRBV7-2	TRBJ2-6	TGTGCCAGCAGCTTATTCACAACGGGTGGTGGGGCCAACGTCCTGACTTTC	CASSLFTTGGGANVLTF
few	TRBD1	TRBV4-3	TRBJ1-2	TGCGCCAGCAGCCAAGATTTGTGGACAGGGACCTTTGACTATGGCTACACCTTC	CASSQDLWTGTFDYGYTF
.	.	TRBV12-3/TRBV12-4	TRBJ1-6	TGTGCCAGCAGTCGCTCAGCGACCTATAATTCACCCCTCCACTTT	CASSRSATYNSPLHF
.	.	TRBV6-5	TRBJ2-5	TGTGCCAGCAGTTACTCCGATTGGGAGACCCAGTACTTC	CASSYSDWETQYF
many	.	TRBV11-1	TRBJ2-1	TGTGCCAGCAGCTTAGCCCCGGTCTCGGCGAGCGGTGAGCAGTTCTTC	CASSLAPVSASGEQFF
.	.	TRBV20-1	TRBJ2-1	TGCAGTGCTAGCGGGGATTCCGCTATTGGTGAGCAGTTCTTC	CSASGDSAIGEQFF
.	.	TRBV18	TRBJ1-5	TGTGCCAGCTCACCAGGGGGGAACAATCAGCCCCAGCATTTT	CASSPGGNNQPQHF
.	.	TRBV29-1	TRBJ1-1	TGCAGCGCCCGGGACGGGAACACTGAAGCTTTCTTT	CSARDGNTEAFF
few	.	TRBV7-7	TRBJ2-1	TGTGCTAGCAGCCCCAGCAGCGGCAGAAACTCCTACAATGAGCAGTTCTTC	CASSPSSGRNSYNEQFF
.	.	TRBV5-1	TRBJ2-3	TGCGCCAGCAGCTTGGGGACTACCCGCGAGGTGCAGTATTTT	CASSLGTTREVQYF
.	TRBD1	TRBV9	TRBJ1-2	TGTGCCAGCAGAACTACAGGGGACTATGGCTACACCTTC	CASRTTGDYGYTF
few	.	TRBV3-1	TRBJ2-5	TGTGCCAGCAGCCAAGTCCCCACAGGAGAGGTGACCCAGTACTTC	CASSQVPTGEVTQYF
few	.	TRBV15	TRBJ2-1	TGTGCCACCAGCAGAGAAAACGGGGGCCCCCACAATGAGCAGTTCTTC	CATSRENGGPHNEQFF
few	.	TRBV12-3/TRBV12-4	TRBJ2-1	TGTGCCAGCAGTTTATCCGCCCCGGGCTCCTACAATGAGCAGTTCTTC	CASSLSAPGSYNEQFF
.	TRBD2	TRBV5-1	TRBJ2-1	TGCGCCAGCAGCACCACAGTAGGCGGGGGAAGCTCCTACAATGAGCAGTTCTTC	CASSTTVGGGSSYNEQFF
few	.	TRBV29-1	TRBJ2-7	TGCAGCGTTGAACTAGCGTACTCCTACGAGCAGTACTTC	CSVELAYSYEQYF
.	.	TRBV28	TRBJ1-2	TGTGCCAGCAGCAGAGGATACCTGGGCTACACCTTC	CASSRGYLGYTF
.	.	TRBV6-2/TRBV6-3	TRBJ2-6	TGTGCCAGCATCGTGGGCAACGGGAAACGCTCTGGGGCCAACGTCCTGACTTTC	CASIVGNGKRSGANVLTF
.	.	TRBV6-2/TRBV6-3	TRBJ2-5	TGTGCCAGCAGTTGGACAGCTGGGGAGACCCAGTACTTC	CASSWTAGETQYF
.	.	TRBV9	TRBJ2-5	TGTGCCAGCAGCGTAGACAAGTGGACAGATTACCCGTGGGAGACCCAGTACTTC	CASSVDKWTDYPWETQYF
few	TRBD1	TRBV7-6	TRBJ1-2	TGTGCCAGCAGCTTAGGGGACAGGGGAGGAGGCTACACCTTC	CASSLGDRGGGYTF
few	.	TRBV15	TRBJ1-6	TGTGCCACCAGCAGAGTTGATTCACCCCTCCACTTT	CATSRVDSPLHF
few	TRBD2	TRBV7-3	TRBJ2-1	TGTGCCAGCAGCCCGACGGGACTAGTAGGAGATGAGCAGTTCTTC	CASSPTGLVGDEQFF
few	TRBD1	TRBV20-1	TRBJ2-1	TGCAGTGCTACGGACAGGGGGGCCTACAATGAGCAGTTCTTC	CSATDRGAYNEQFF
many	.	TRBV7-9	TRBJ2-1	TGTGCCAGCAGCGGCCGGGACACCTCCTACAATGAGCAGTTCTTC	CASSGRDTSYNEQFF
.	.	TRBV29-1	TRBJ1-1	TGCAGCTACGGGGCCAGGGAAGCTTTCTTT	CSYGAREAFF
few	TRBD2	TRBV28	TRBJ2-6	TGTGCCAGCAGTTTCCCTAGCGGGGGAAGCGGGGCCAACGTCCTGACTTTC	CASSFPSGGSGANVLTF
few	.	TRBV6-2/TRBV6-3	TRBJ1-5	TGTGCCACCGCACGGGGCGATCAGCCCCAGCATTTT	CATARGDQPQHF
.	.	TRBV28	TRBJ1-1	TGTGCCAGCAAGGGGGGGCGAGAAGCTTTCTTT	CASKGGREAFF
.	TRBD2	TRBV7-8	TRBJ2-2	TGTGCCAGCAGCCGGAAGCGGGAGAACACCGGGGAGCTGTTTTTT	CASSRKRENTGELFF
.	TRBD2	TRBV6-4	TRBJ2-3	TGTGCCAGCAGTGACACGGGACTAGCGGGAGATACGCAGTATTTT	CASSDTGLAGDTQYF
.	.	TRBV4-3	TRBJ2-7	TGCGCCAGCAGCCAAGATGCAGAATACGAGCAGTACTTC	CASSQDAEYEQYF